Here is one TCR beta chain with its context. The antigen is not known. The PCR employed 60 Vbeta primers together with 13 Jbeta primers. Sequencing was performed with immunoSEQ multiplex PCR; in TCRdb, only in-frame clones are kept and a portion is missing. The data contain fewer than 350,000 clones, 80% to 90% of them seen just once; the ten biggest clones take up approximately 2%. V was cut by 4 bases and J by 4 bases, with 17 bases left in between. Germline V CDR1 and CDR2: GTSNPN, SVGIG (reference sequence). CDR3 length: 15 amino acids. These data come from a study of cytomegalovirus exposure and HLA in healthy donors. Whole-study context: Unique TCRs from HLA-typed donors, about 78 million of them, were held in an early data release. Study observations and caveats: Among the most significant clusters, several appeared linked to common viral pathogens in a later analysis.

Sequenced material: PBMCs. The receptor was isolated from a woman aged 18-35 years in good health and CMV-seronegative. The V and J genes are TRBV30 and TRBJ1-5; D gene ambiguous. The CDR3: CAWTHGRQSNQPQHF. The CDR3 nucleotides read TGTGCCTGGACCCACGGGAGGCAGTCAAATCAGCCCCAGCATTTT.